This section outlines one T cell receptor beta chain sequence together with its context. What it binds is unknown. This sample is part of a study of cytomegalovirus exposure and HLA in healthy donors. Overall study results and limits: Cytomegalovirus status, reportedly, was diagnosed with high specificity and sensitivity by the classifier. In a later analysis, first-cohort TCR clusters were found to tend to co-occur in the 100 to 150 validation repertoires. Specificity for CMV antigens was confirmed in vitro for three of the CMV-associated chains.

Clones were read by immunoSEQ multiplex PCR, and TCRdb kept only the in-frame ones, dropping some. The data contain about 160,000 clones, just under 90% of them singletons. Germline loops: CDR1 SEHNR, CDR2 FQNEAQ (reference sequence). The CDR3 totals 15 residues. The germline V and J ends were trimmed by 2 bases and 5 bases, with 13 bases remaining between them. This TCR came from a woman younger than 35 in good health and CMV-seropositive. The source material was PBMCs. This rearrangement joins TRBV7-9 to TRBJ2-1; possibly TRBD2 for D (6 bases). CDR3 loop: CASSLSGAEHNEQFF. DNA of the CDR3: TGTGCCAGCAGCTTATCGGGAGCGGAGCACAATGAGCAGTTCTTC.